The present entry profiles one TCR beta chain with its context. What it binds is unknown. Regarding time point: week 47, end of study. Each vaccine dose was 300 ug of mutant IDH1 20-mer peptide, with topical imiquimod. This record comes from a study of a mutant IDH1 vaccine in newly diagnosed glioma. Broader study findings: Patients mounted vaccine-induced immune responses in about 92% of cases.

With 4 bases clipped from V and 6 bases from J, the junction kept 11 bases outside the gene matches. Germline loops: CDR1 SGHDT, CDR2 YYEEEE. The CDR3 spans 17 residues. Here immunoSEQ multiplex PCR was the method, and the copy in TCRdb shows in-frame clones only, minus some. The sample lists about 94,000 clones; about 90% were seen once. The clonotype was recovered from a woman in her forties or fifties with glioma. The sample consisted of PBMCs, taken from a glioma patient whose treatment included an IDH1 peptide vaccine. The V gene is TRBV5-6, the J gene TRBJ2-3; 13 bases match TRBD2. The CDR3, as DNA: TGTGCCAGCAGCATTCCCGGACTAGCGGGAGAGGGGGATACGCAGTATTTT. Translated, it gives CASSIPGLAGEGDTQYF.